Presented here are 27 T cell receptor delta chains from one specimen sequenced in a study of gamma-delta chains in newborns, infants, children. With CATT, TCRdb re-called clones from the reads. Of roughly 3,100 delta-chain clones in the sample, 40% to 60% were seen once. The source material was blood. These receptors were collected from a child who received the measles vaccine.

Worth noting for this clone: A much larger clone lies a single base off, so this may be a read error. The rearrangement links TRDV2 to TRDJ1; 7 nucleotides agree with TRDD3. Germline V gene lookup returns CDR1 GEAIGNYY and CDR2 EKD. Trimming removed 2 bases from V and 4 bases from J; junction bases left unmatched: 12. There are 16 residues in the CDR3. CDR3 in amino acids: CACDSLASGGSDKLIF. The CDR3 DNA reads TGTGCCTGTGACAGTCTCGCCTCTGGGGGGAGCGATAAACTCATCTTT.

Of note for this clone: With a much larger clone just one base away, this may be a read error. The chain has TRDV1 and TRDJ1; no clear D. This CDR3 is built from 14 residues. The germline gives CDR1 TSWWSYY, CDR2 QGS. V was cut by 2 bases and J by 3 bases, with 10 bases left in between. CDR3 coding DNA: TGTGCTCTTGGGGAAGGGACGGTCGCCGATAAACTCATCTTT. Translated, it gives CALGEGTVADKLIF.

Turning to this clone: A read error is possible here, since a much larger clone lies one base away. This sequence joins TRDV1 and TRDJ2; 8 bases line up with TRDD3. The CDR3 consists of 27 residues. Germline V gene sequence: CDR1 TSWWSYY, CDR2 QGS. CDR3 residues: CALGKLGRHFLTGGPHRVFSLTAQLFF. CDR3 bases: TGTGCTCTTGGGAAACTCGGAAGGCATTTCCTTACTGGGGGCCCCCATCGGGTTTTTTCTTTGACAGCACAACTCTTCTTT.

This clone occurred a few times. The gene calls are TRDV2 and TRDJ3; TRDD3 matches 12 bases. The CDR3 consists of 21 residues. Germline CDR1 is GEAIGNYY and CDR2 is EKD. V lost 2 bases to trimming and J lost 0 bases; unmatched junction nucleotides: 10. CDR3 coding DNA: TGTGCCTGTGACATCGGTACTGGGGGATACCCGAGCTCCTGGGACACCCGACAGATGTTTTTC. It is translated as CACDIGTGGYPSSWDTRQMFF.

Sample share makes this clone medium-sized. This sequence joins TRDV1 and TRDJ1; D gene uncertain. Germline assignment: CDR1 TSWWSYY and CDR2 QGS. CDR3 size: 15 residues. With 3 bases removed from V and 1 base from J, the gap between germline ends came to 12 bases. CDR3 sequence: CALGDTFGVTDKLIF. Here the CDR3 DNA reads TGTGCTCTTGGGGACACATTCGGGGTCACCGATAAACTCATCTTT.

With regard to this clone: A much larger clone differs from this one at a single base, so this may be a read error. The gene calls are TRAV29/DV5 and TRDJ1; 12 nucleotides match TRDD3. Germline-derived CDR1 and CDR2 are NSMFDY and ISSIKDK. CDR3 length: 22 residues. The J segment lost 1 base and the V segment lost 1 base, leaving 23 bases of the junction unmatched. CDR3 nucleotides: TGTGCAGCAAGCAGGGGGGCCTTCCTACCGTACTGGGGGATACCGGGCACCGATAAACTCATCTTT. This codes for CAASRGAFLPYWGIPGTDKLIF.

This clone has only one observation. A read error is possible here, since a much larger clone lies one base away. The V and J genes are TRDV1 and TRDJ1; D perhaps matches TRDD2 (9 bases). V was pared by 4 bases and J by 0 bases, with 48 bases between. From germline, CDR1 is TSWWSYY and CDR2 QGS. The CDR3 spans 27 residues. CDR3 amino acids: CALGALNGRPSYPLGWGMLKYTDKLIF. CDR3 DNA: TGTGCTCTTGGGGCCCTGAACGGACGGCCTTCCTACCCCTTAGGGTGGGGGATGCTCAAGTACACCGATAAACTCATCTTT.

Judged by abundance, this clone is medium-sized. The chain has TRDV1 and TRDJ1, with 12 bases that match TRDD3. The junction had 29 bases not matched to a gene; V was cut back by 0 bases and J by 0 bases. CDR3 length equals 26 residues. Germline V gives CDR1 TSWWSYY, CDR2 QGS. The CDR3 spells CALGELPLFLRLTWGIRYRYTDKLIF. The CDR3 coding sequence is TGTGCTCTTGGGGAACTCCCCCTCTTCCTACGTTTAACCTGGGGGATACGGTATAGGTACACCGATAAACTCATCTTT.

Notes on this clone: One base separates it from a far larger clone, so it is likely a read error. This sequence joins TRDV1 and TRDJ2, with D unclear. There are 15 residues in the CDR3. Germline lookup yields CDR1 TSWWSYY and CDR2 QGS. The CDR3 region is CALGDPEPAPAELFF. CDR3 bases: TGTGCTCTTGGGGATCCCGAGCCCGCCCCAGCAGAACTCTTCTTT.

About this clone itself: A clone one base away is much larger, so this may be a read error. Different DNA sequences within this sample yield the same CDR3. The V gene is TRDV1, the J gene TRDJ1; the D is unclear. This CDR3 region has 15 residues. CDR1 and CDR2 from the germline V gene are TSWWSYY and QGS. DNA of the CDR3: TGTGCTCTTGGGGACCTCACTACCGACACCGACAAACTCATCTTT. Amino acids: CALGDLTTDTDKLIF.

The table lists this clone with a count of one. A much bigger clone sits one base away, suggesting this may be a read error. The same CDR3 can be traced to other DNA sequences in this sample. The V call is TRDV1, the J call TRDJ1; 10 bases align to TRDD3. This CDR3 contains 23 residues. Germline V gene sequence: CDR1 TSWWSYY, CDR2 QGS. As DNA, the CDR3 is TGCGCTCTTGGGGAATTCCCGCCCTACGCCCAACTGGGGGATCCACCTAACACCGATAAACTCATCTTT. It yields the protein CALGEFPPYAQLGDPPNTDKLIF.

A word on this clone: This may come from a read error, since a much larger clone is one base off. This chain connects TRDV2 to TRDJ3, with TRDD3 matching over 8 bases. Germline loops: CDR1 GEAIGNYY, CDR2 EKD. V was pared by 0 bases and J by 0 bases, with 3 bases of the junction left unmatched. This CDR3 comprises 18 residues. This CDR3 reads CACDTVGGYSWDTRQMFF. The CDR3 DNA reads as TGTGCCTGTGACACCGTCGGGGGATACTCCTGGGACACCCGACAGATGTTTTTC.

CDR3: CALGEWGTSGRWGIRPKGDKLIF. For the CDR3, the DNA is TGTGCTCTTGGGGAATGGGGCACCTCCGGTCGGTGGGGGATACGGCCTAAGGGCGATAAACTCATCTTT. The V gene is TRDV1, the J gene TRDJ1; TRDD3 agrees at 11 bases. The germline gives CDR1 TSWWSYY, CDR2 QGS. This CDR3 is built from 23 residues. V dropped 2 bases and J dropped 4; count of bases not matched to a gene: 27.

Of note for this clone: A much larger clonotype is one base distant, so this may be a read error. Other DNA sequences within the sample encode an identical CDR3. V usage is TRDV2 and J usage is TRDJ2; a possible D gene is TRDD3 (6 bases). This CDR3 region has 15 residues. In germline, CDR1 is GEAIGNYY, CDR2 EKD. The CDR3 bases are TGCGCCTGTGACATAGCGGGGGAGTCAAGAGCACAACTCTTCTTT. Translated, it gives CACDIAGESRAQLFF.

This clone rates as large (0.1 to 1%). The CDR3 DNA follows: TGTGCCTTTTCGGGGGCTTGTTACTCCATTCCAACCGATAAACTCATCTTT. Its protein is CAFSGACYSIPTDKLIF. The rearrangement links TRDV3 to TRDJ1; a possible D gene is TRDD3 (5 bases). CDR1 TVYSNPD and CDR2 GDNSRS come from the germline V gene (reference sequence). The V end was cut by 2 bases, the J end by 2 bases, with 24 bases between. The CDR3 is 17 amino acids.

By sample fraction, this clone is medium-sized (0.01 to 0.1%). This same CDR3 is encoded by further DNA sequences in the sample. CDR3 sequence (DNA): TGTGCTCTTGGGGGTCTTCCTCGTACTGGGGACCACACCGATAAACTCATCTTT. Amino acid sequence: CALGGLPRTGDHTDKLIF. The J gene is TRDJ1, the V gene TRDV1; D is possibly TRDD3 (7 bases). Between the trimmed V and J ends, which lost 4 bases and 0 bases, there was a span of 21 bases. The CDR3 runs to 18 residues. Germline V gives CDR1 TSWWSYY, CDR2 QGS.

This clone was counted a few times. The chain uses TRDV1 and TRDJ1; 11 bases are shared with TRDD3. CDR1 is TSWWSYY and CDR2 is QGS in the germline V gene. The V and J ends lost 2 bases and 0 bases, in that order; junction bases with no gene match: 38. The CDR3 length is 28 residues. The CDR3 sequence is CALGEIGQNWGIRGHPTWGIPNTDKLIF. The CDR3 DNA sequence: TGTGCTCTTGGGGAAATCGGCCAAAACTGGGGGATAAGAGGCCATCCTACTTGGGGGATACCCAACACCGATAAACTCATCTTT.

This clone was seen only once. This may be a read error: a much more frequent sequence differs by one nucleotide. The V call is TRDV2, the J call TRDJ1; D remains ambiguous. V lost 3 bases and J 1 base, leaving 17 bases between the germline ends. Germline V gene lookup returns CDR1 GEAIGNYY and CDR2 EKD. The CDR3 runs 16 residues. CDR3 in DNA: TGTGCCTGTGACGCCGTACTTAAAGTCACCACCGATAAACTCATCTTT. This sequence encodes CACDAVLKVTTDKLIF.

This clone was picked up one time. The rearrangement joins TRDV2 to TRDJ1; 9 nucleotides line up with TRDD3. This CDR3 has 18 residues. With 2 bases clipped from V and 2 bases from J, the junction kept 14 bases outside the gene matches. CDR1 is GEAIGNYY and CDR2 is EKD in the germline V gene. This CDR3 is CACDKAPFLGDVTDKLIF. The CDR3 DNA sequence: TGTGCCTGTGACAAAGCGCCTTTCCTGGGGGATGTAACCGATAAACTCATCTTT.

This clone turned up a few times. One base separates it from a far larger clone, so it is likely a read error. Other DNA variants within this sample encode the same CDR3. CDR3 protein: CAFHPGYWGIVYTDKLIF. CDR3 nucleotide sequence: TGCGCCTTTCACCCGGGGTACTGGGGGATAGTGTACACCGATAAACTCATCTTT. The chain employs TRDV3 and TRDJ1, with 11 bases fitting TRDD3. Germline loops: CDR1 TVYSNPD, CDR2 GDNSRS (reference sequence). The CDR3 is made up of 18 amino acids.

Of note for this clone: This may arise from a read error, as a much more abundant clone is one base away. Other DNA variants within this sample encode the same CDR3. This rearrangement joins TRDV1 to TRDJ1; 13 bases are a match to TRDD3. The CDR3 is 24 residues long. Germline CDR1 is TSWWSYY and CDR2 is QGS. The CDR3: CALGEAIDRTGGYARIFLKGKLIF. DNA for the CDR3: TGCGCTCTTGGGGAAGCTATAGACCGAACTGGGGGATACGCGAGAATATTCCTTAAGGGTAAACTCATCTTT.

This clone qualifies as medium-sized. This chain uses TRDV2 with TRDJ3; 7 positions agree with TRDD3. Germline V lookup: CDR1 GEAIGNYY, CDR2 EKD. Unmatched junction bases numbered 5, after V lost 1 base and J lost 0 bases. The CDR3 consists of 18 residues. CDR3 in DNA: TGTGCCTGTGACACAATGGGGGACCTCTCCTGGGACACCCGACAGATGTTTTTC. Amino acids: CACDTMGDLSWDTRQMFF.

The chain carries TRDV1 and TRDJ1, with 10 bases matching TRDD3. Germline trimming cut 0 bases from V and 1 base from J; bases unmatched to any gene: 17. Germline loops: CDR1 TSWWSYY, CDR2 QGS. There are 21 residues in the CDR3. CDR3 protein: CALGELSMLPWGIISTDKLIF. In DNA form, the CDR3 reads TGTGCTCTTGGGGAACTCAGCATGCTACCCTGGGGGATAATTAGCACCGATAAACTCATCTTT.

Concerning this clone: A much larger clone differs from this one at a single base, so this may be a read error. DNA of the CDR3: TGTGCAGTAAGCCTCCACTGGGGGACCTCGTGTCCTAAACTCATCTTT. Its protein product is CAVSLHWGTSCPKLIF. The V call is TRAV29/DV5, the J call TRDJ1; 9 bases line up with TRDD3. There are 16 residues in the CDR3. Germline CDR1 reads NSMFDY; CDR2 reads ISSIKDK.

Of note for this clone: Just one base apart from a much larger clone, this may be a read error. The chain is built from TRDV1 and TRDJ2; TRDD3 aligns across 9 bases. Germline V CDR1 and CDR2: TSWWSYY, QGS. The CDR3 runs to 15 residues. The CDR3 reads CALGDPYWGTAQPFF. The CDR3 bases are TGTGCTCTTGGGGATCCCTACTGGGGGACAGCACAACCCTTCTTT.

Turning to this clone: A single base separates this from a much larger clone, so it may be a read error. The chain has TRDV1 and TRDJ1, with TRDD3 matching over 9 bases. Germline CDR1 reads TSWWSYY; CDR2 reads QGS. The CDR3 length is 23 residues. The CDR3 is CALGELASLPLWDWGNNTDKRIF. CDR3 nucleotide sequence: TGTGCTCTTGGGGAACTGGCCTCCCTTCCGCTCTGGGACTGGGGGAACAACACCGATAAACGCATCTTT.

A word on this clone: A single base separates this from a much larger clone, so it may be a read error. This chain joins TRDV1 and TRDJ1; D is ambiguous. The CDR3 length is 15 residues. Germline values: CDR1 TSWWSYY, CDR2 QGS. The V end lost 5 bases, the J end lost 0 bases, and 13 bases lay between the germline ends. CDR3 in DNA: TGTGCTCTTGGGAAACGGGCGTCGTACACCGATAAACTCATCTTT. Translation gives CALGKRASYTDKLIF.